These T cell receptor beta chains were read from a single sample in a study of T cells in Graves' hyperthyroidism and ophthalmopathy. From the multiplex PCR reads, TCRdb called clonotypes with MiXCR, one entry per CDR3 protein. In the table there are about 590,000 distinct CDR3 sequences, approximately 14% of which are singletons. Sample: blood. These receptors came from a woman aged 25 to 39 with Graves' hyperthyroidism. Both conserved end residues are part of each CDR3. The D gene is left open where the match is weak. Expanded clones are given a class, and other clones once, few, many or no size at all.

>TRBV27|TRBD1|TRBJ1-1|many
TGTGCCAGCAGCGAACAGGGGGCCTTTACTGAAGCTTTCTTT
CASSEQGAFTEAFF
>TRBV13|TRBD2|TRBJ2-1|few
TGTGCCAGCAGCTTAGTGTGGACTAGCGGGAGAAACAATGAGCAGTTCTTC
CASSLVWTSGRNNEQFF
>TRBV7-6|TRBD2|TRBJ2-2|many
TGTGCCAGCAGCTTTGCCAGTCTAGCGGGAGACGACACCGGGGAGCTGTTTTTT
CASSFASLAGDDTGELFF
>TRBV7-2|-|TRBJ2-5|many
TGTGCCAGCAGCTTAGTTGAGGGGTGGGGAGAGACCCAGTACTTC
CASSLVEGWGETQYF
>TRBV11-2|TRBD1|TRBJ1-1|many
TGTGCCAGCAGCTTAGACAGGGGGCAGGGATGGAACACTGAAGCTTTCTTT
CASSLDRGQGWNTEAFF
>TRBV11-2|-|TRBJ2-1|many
TGTGCCAGCAGCTTAGAAGACCTTGCTAGGTCCTACAATGAGCAGTTCTTC
CASSLEDLARSYNEQFF
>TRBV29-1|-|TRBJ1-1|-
TGCAGCGGGGTGGTAAACACTGAAGCTTTCTTT
CSGVVNTEAFF
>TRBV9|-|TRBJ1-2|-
TGTGCCAGCAGCGTTAGCCGTAACTATGGCTACACCTTC
CASSVSRNYGYTF
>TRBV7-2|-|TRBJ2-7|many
TGTGCCAGCAGCTTAGAACTAGCCGGAGGCCACGAGCAGTACTTC
CASSLELAGGHEQYF
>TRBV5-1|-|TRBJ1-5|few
TGCGCCAGCAGCATAGACGGCTATAGCAATCAGCCCCAGCATTTT
CASSIDGYSNQPQHF
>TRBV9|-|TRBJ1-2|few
TGTGCCAGCAGCGTAGACCCTGGGGCGGGAGGCTACACCTTC
CASSVDPGAGGYTF
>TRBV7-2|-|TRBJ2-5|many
TGTGCCAGCGCTTCCGGAGAGACCCAGTACTTC
CASASGETQYF
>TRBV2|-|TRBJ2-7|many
TGTGCCAGCAGTGTACAGCCGAGCTCCTACGAGCAGTACTTC
CASSVQPSSYEQYF
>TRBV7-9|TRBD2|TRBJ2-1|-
TGTGCCAGCAGCCCGGGACTAGCGGGAGAGGCCAATGAGCAGTTCTTC
CASSPGLAGEANEQFF
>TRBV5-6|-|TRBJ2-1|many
TGTGCCAGCAGCTTGGCCAGGGGAGTGATTGAGCAGTTCTTC
CASSLARGVIEQFF
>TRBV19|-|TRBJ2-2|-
TGTGCCAGTAGACCCGACAGGTCGAACACCGGGGAGCTGTTTTTT
CASRPDRSNTGELFF
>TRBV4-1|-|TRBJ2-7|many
TGCGCCAGCAGGGGGGTAGGGGCCTACGAGCAGTACTTC
CASRGVGAYEQYF
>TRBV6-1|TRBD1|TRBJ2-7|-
TGTGCCAGCAGTGGAGCCGGGACAGGGGATCGCGAGCAGTACTTC
CASSGAGTGDREQYF
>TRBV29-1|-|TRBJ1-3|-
TGCAGCGTCGAAAAGTACGGGGGCGCCGAGGGAAACACCATATATTTT
CSVEKYGGAEGNTIYF
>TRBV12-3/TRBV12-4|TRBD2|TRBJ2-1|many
TGTGCCAGCAGTTTTATTTTCGGTAGCGGGAGGTCTTACAATGAGCAGTTCTTC
CASSFIFGSGRSYNEQFF
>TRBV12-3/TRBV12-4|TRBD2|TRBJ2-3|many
TGTGCCAGTACTCCGGGACTAGCGGGAGGGCCGACAGATACGCAGTATTTT
CASTPGLAGGPTDTQYF
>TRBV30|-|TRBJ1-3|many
TGTGCCTGGAGTGTGAGACAGGCTCTCTCTGGAAACACCATATATTTT
CAWSVRQALSGNTIYF
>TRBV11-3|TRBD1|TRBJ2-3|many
TGTGCCAGCAGCATTACGACAGGGACAACAGATACGCAGTATTTT
CASSITTGTTDTQYF
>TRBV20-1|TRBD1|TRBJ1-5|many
TGCAGTGCTAGAGGACCGGGACAGCGAGATAATCAGCCCCAGCATTTT
CSARGPGQRDNQPQHF
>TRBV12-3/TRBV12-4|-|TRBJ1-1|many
TGTGCCAGCAGTCGTCAAGGGGGGGGGAGCGCTGAAGCTTTCTTT
CASSRQGGGSAEAFF
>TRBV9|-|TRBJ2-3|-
TGTGCCAGCAGCGTAGAGACTGGAGGCGATACGCAGTATTTT
CASSVETGGDTQYF
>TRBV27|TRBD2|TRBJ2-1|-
TGTGCCAGTGGCGGGGGTGATACCCAGTTCTTC
CASGGGDTQFF
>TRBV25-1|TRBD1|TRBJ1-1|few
TGTGCCAGCAGTGCTGGACAGGGGGCTGGCACTGAAGCTTTCTTT
CASSAGQGAGTEAFF
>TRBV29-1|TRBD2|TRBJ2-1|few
TGCAGCGTCACCGGGACTAGCGGGAGCAGAGGAACCTACAATGAGCAGTTCTTC
CSVTGTSGSRGTYNEQFF
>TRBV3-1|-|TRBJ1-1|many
TGTGCCAGCAGGGCTACAGGGTACACTGAAGCTTTCTTT
CASRATGYTEAFF
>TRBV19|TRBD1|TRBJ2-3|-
TGTGCCAGTAGTATCGCCAGGGGGCACCGCACAGATACGCAGTATTTT
CASSIARGHRTDTQYF
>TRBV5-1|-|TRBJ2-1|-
TGCGCCAGCAGCTTGGCCCCTCTGGGATCCTACAATGAGCAGTTCTTC
CASSLAPLGSYNEQFF
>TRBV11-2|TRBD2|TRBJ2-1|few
TGTGCCAGCAGCTTAGCCCGAGCGGGAGGCCATGAGCAGTTCTTC
CASSLARAGGHEQFF
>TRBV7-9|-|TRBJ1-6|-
TGTGCCAGCAGCGGATCCAGGGGAATGGATAATTCACCCCTCCACTTT
CASSGSRGMDNSPLHF
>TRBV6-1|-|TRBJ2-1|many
TGTGCCAGCAGTCCGGGGAGAAACTCCTACAATGAGCAGTTCTTC
CASSPGRNSYNEQFF
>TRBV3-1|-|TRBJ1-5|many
TGTGCCAGCAGCCAAGATTCCCGACCGAATCAGCCCCAGCATTTT
CASSQDSRPNQPQHF
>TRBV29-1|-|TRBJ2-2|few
TGCAGCGTTCGCTGGACAGCCCCAGCGGGAGAGCTGTTTTTT
CSVRWTAPAGELFF
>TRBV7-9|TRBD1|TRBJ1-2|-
TGTGCCAGCAGCTTAGGTCCGGGACAGGGTTTTGGCTACACCTTC
CASSLGPGQGFGYTF
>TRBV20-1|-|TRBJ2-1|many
TGCAGTGCTAGGTGGCTAGACTACGATTCGTTCTTC
CSARWLDYDSFF
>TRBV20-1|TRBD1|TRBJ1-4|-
TGCAGTGCTACCGGGACAGGGAGTGAAAAACTGTTTTTT
CSATGTGSEKLFF
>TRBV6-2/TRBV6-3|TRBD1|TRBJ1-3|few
TGTGCCAGCAGTTACTCGACAGGGGGCCGAAACACCATATATTTT
CASSYSTGGRNTIYF
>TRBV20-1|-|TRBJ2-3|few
TGCAGTGCTAGAGACCGCGACAGAAGAAGCACAGATACGCAGTATTTT
CSARDRDRRSTDTQYF
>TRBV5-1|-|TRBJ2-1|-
TGCGCCAGCAGAGAATTCTTGAGCTCCTACAATGAGCAGTTCTTC
CASREFLSSYNEQFF
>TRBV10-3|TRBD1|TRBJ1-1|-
TGTGCCGCCCCAGGGGGCCCCGAACCCGAAGCTTTCTTT
CAAPGGPEPEAFF
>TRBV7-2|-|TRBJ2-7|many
TGTGCCAGCAGCTCACGTTCTGCCAGCTCCTACGAGCAGTACTTC
CASSSRSASSYEQYF
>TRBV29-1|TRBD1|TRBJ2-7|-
TGCAGCGTTGGGGGACAGGGGCCCCCCTACGAGCAGTACTTC
CSVGGQGPPYEQYF
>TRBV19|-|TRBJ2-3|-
TGTGCCAGTACCTTGGGTTGGGCAGACCAGGGTACGCAGTATTTT
CASTLGWADQGTQYF
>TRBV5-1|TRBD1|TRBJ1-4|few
TGCGCCAGCAGCCCGGACAGGGGGCGAACAACTAATGAAAAACTGTTTTTT
CASSPDRGRTTNEKLFF
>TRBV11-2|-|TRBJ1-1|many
TGTGCCAGCAGCTCTATCGGAGACGAAGCTTTCTTT
CASSSIGDEAFF
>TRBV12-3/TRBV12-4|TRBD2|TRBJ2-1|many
TGTGCCAGCAGTTTAGCCGGGACTAGACGGAATGAGCAGTTCTTC
CASSLAGTRRNEQFF
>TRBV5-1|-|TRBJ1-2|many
TGCGCCAGCAGCTTGTTGATGTCCGTTGATACGCCCTATGGCTACACCTTC
CASSLLMSVDTPYGYTF
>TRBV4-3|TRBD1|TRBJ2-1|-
TGCGCCAGCAGCCAAGTTACCGACAGGGCCTACAATGAGCAGTTCTTC
CASSQVTDRAYNEQFF
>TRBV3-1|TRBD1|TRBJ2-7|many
TGTGCCAGCAGCGCAACCCCGGGACAGGCCCACGAGCAGTACTTC
CASSATPGQAHEQYF
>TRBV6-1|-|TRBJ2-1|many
TGTGCCAGCAGTATTACTAGTCCTCAATGGGGTGAGCAGTTCTTC
CASSITSPQWGEQFF
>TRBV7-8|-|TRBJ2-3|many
TGTGCCAGCAGCTTGATGCTAGCCTTCACAGATACGCAGTATTTT
CASSLMLAFTDTQYF
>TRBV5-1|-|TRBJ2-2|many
TGCGCCAGCAGCTTGGGCCAGGACGGGGAGCTGTTTTTT
CASSLGQDGELFF
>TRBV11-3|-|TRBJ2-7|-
TGTGCCAGCAGCTTAGGTGACGGCCGGAGCTACGAGCAGTACTTC
CASSLGDGRSYEQYF
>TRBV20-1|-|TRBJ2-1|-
TGCAGTGCTAGAGATTCGAAATTGTCGTTGGGACTTAGGGATTACAATGAGCAGTTCTTC
CSARDSKLSLGLRDYNEQFF
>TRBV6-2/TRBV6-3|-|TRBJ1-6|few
TGTGCCAGCAGTACCGAATTTGCTGGACGGCTTAATTCACCCCTCCACTTT
CASSTEFAGRLNSPLHF
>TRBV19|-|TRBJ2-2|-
TGTGCCAGTCTGTCCAGGACGAACACCGGGGAGCTGTTTTTT
CASLSRTNTGELFF